The clone carrying this T cell receptor beta chain has a handful of counts. Its specificity is not known. This entry is derived from a study of yellow fever vaccine responses in identical twins. Whole-study findings and limits: Twins' vaccine T cell response reportedly seemed partly convergent, partly personalized.

The CDR3 is 13 amino acids. The V gene's germline CDR1 is LGHNT and CDR2 FRNRAP. V trimming: 3 bases; J trimming: 8 bases; junction bases outside the gene matches: 4. TCRdb re-derived calls from the RT-PCR reads in MiXCR, one entry per CDR3 protein. The sample lists about 16,000 distinct CDR3 sequences, about four fifths occurring once. The chain uses TRBV12-5 and TRBJ1-1; TRBD1 agrees at 9 bases. The input for sequencing was T cells from blood (PBMCs), unsorted or a sorted subset (not recorded which), taken before or after yellow fever vaccination (not recorded which). The source is a woman between 18 and 29 years old who received the yellow fever vaccine. Written as DNA, the CDR3 is TGTGCTAGTGGTTTCGGAACAGGGGGCGAAGCTTTCTTT. Translation gives CASGFGTGGEAFF.